This TCR beta chain was identified in a study of T cells in localized non-small cell lung cancer. Assay: immunoSEQ multiplex PCR; the TCRdb copy retains only in-frame clones and omits some. The sample has 45,000 to 60,000 clones, 85% to 90% seen once. V lost 0 bases and J lost 4, with 10 bases in between. Germline CDR1 reads GTSNPN; CDR2 reads SVGIG (reference sequence). CDR3 length: 14 residues. The chain combines TRBV30 with TRBJ1-5; D possibly corresponds to TRBD1 (5 bases). The clonotype comes from a man between 40 and 70 years old with stage II lung adenocarcinoma. Source: PBMCs, taken before any cancer treatment. CDR3 sequence reads: CAWSVGGRNQPQHF. The CDR3 nucleotides are TGTGCCTGGAGTGTGGGGGGGAGAAATCAGCCCCAGCATTTT.